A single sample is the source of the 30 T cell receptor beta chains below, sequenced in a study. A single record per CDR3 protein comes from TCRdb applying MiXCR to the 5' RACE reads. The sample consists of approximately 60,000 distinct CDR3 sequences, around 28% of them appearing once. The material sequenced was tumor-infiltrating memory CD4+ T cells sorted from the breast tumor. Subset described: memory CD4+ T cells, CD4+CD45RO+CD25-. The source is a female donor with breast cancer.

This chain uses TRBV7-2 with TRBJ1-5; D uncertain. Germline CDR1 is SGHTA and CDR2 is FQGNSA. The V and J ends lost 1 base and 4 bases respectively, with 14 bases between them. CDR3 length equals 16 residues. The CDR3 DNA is TGTGCCAGCAGCTTAGGGGCCCCGGGAGAAAATCAGCCCCAGCATTTT. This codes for CASSLGAPGENQPQHF. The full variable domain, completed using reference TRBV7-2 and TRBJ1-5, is GAGVSQSPSNKVTEKGKDVELRCDPISGHTALYWYRQSLGQGLEFLIYFQGNSAPDKSGLPSDRFSAERTGGSVSTLTIQRTQQEDSAVYLCASSLGAPGENQPQHFGDGTRLSIL.

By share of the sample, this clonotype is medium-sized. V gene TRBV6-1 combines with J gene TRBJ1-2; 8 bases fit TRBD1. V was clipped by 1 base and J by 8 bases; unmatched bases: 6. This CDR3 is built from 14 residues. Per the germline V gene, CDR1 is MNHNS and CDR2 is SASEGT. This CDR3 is CASSEGQGQRGYTF. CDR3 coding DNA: TGTGCCAGCAGTGAAGGACAGGGGCAAAGAGGCTACACCTTC.

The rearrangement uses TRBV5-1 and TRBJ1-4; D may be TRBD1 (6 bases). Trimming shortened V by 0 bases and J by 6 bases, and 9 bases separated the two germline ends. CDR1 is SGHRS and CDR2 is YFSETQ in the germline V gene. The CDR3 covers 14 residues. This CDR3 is CASSLGQDYEKLFF. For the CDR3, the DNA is TGCGCCAGCAGCTTGGGACAGGACTATGAAAAACTGTTTTTT.

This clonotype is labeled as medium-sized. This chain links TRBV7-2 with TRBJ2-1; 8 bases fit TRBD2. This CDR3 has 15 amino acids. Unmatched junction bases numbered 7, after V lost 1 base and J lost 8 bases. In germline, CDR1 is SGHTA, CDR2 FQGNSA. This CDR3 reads CASSLDGTRSHEQFF. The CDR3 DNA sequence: TGTGCCAGCAGCTTAGACGGGACTAGGAGTCATGAGCAGTTCTTC.

CDR3 sequence reads: CASRLASEYEQYF. The CDR3 nucleotides are TGCGCCAGCAGGTTAGCGTCAGAGTACGAGCAGTACTTC. The rearrangement links TRBV5-1 to TRBJ2-7; possible D gene TRBD2, 5 bases. Germline V gene data show CDR1 as SGHRS and CDR2 as YFSETQ. The CDR3 runs to 13 residues. With 5 bases removed from V and 4 bases from J, the gap between germline ends came to 13 bases.

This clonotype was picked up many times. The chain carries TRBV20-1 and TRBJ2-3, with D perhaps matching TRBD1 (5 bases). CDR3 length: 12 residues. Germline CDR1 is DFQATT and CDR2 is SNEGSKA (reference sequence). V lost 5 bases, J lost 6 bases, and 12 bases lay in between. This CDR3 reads CSALDSADTQYF. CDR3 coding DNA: TGCAGTGCTCTCGACAGCGCCGATACGCAGTATTTT.

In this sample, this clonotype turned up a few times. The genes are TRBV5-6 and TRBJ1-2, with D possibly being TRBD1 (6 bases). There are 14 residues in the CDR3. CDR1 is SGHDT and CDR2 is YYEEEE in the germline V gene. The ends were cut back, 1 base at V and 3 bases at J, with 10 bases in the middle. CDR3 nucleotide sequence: TGTGCCAGCAGCTTGACAGGGTCGGACTATGGCTACACCTTC. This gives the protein CASSLTGSDYGYTF. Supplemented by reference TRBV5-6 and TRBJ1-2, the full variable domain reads DAGVTQSPTHLIKTRGQQVTLRCSPKSGHDTVSWYQQALGQGPQFIFQYYEEEERQRGNFPDRFSGHQFPNYSSELNVNALLLGDSALYLCASSLTGSDYGYTFGSGTRLTVV.

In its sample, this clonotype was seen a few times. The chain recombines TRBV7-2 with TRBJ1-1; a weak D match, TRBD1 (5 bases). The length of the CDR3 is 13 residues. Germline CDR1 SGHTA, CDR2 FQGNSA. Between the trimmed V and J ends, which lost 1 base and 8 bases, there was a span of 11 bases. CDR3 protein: CASSLETRAEAFF. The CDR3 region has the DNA TGTGCCAGCAGCTTAGAGACCAGGGCCGAAGCTTTCTTT. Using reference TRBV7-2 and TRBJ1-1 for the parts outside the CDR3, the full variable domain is GAGVSQSPSNKVTEKGKDVELRCDPISGHTALYWYRQSLGQGLEFLIYFQGNSAPDKSGLPSDRFSAERTGGSVSTLTIQRTQQEDSAVYLCASSLETRAEAFFGQGTRLTVV.

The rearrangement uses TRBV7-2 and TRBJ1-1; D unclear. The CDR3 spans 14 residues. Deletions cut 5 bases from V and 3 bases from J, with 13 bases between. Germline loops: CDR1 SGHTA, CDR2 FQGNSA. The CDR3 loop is CASSPVLRDTEAFF. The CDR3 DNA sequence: TGTGCCAGCAGCCCAGTGCTAAGGGACACTGAAGCTTTCTTT. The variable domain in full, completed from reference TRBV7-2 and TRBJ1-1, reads GAGVSQSPSNKVTEKGKDVELRCDPISGHTALYWYRQSLGQGLEFLIYFQGNSAPDKSGLPSDRFSAERTGGSVSTLTIQRTQQEDSAVYLCASSPVLRDTEAFFGQGTRLTVV.

The CDR3 is CSAGGTSGLQETQYF. As DNA, the CDR3 is TGCAGTGCTGGGGGGACTAGCGGGCTTCAAGAGACCCAGTACTTC. V is TRBV20-1 and J is TRBJ2-5, with 12 bases fitting TRBD2. Germline CDR1 reads DFQATT; CDR2 reads SNEGSKA (reference sequence). The CDR3 contains 15 residues. V lost 5 bases and J lost 2; bases outside the gene matches: 6.

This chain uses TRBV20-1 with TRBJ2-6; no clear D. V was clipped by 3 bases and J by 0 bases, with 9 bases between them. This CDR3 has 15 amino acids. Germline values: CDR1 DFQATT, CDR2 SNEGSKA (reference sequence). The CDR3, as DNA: TGCAGTGCTAGTTCTGCTCTCTCTGGGGCCAACGTCCTGACTTTC. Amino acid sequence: CSASSALSGANVLTF.

Written as DNA, the CDR3 is TGTGCCAGCAGTTCCGCCGCAGGGAAGACAGATACGCAGTATTTT. It translates to CASSSAAGKTDTQYF. This chain uses TRBV6-6 with TRBJ2-3; TRBD1 might be the D (5 bases). The CDR3 sequence is 15 residues long. V was cut by 4 bases and J by 3 bases, with 14 bases left in between. Germline V gene data show CDR1 as MNHNY and CDR2 as SVGAGI (reference sequence).

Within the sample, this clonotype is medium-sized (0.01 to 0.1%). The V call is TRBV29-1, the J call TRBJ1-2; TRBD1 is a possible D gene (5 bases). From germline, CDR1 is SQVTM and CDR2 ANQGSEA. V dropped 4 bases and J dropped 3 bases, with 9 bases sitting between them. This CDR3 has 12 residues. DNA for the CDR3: TGCAGCGTTGCTAGGGGCGACTATGGCTACACCTTC. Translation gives CSVARGDYGYTF.

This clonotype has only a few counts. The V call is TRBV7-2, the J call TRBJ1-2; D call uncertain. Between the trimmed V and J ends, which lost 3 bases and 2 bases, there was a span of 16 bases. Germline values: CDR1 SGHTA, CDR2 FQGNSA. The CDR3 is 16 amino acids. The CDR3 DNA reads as TGTGCCAGCAGCTTGGGCATACTCCGCCGCAACTATGGCTACACCTTC. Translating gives CASSLGILRRNYGYTF.

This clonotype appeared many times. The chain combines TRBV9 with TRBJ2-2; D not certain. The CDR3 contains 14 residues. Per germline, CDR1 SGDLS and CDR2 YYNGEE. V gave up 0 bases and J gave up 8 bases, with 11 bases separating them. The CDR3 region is CASSVGPARGELFF. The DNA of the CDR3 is TGTGCCAGCAGCGTAGGGCCCGCGCGTGGGGAGCTGTTTTTT.

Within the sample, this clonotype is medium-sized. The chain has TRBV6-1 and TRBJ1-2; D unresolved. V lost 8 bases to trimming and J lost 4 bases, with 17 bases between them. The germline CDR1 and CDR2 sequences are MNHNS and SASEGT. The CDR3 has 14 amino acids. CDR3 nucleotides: TGTGCCAGCGCCTTAAATGGGGATGGCTATGGCTACACCTTC. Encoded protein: CASALNGDGYGYTF.

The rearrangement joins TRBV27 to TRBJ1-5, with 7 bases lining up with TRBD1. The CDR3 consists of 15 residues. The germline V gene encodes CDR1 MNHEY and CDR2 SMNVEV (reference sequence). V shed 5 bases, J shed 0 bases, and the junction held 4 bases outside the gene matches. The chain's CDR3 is CASSRGQDSNQPQHF. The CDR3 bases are TGTGCCAGCAGTCGTGGACAGGATAGCAATCAGCCCCAGCATTTT.

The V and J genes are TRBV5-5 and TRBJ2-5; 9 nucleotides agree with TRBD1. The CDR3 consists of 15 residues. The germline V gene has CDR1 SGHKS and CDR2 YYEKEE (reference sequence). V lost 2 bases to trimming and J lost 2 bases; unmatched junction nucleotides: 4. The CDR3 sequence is CASSFPGQGQETQYF. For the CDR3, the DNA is TGTGCCAGCAGCTTTCCGGGACAGGGACAAGAGACCCAGTACTTC.

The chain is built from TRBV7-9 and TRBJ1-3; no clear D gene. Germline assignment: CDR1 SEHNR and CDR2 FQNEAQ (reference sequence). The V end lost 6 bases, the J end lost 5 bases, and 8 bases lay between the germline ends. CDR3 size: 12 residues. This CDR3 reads CASSADRNTIYF. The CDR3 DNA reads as TGTGCCAGCAGTGCGGATAGAAACACCATATATTTT.

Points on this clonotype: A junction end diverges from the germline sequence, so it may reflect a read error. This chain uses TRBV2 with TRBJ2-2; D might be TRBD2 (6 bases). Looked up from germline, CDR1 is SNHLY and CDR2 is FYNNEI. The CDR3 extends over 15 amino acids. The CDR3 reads CASSAEREISGELLF. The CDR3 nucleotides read TGTGCCAGCAGCGCAGAACGGGAGATATCCGGGGAGCTGTTGTTT.

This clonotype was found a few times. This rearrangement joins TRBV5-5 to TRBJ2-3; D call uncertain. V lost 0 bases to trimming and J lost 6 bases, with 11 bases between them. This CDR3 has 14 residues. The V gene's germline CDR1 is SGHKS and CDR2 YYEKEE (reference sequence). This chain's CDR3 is CASSLVRLEDTQYF. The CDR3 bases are TGTGCCAGCAGCTTGGTTAGGCTGGAGGATACGCAGTATTTT.

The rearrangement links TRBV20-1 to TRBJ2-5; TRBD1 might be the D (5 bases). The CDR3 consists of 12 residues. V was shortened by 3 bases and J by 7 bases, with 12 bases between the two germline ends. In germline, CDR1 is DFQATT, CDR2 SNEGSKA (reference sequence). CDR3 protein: CSARPQGGTQYF. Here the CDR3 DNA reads TGCAGTGCTAGGCCCCAGGGTGGGACCCAGTACTTC.

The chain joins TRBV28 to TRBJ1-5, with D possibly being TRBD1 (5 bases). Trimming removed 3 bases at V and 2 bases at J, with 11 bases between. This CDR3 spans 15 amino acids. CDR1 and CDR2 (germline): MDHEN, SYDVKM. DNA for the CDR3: TGTGCCAGCAGTTTCCCGGGGGGGGGCAATCAGCCCCAGCATTTT. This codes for CASSFPGGGNQPQHF.

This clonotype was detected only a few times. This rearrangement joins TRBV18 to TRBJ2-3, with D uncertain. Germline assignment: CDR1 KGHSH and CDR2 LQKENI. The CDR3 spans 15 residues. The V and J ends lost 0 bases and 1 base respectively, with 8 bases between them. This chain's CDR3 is CASSPPLKGTDTQYF. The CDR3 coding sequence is TGTGCCAGCTCACCACCGTTAAAGGGCACAGATACGCAGTATTTT.

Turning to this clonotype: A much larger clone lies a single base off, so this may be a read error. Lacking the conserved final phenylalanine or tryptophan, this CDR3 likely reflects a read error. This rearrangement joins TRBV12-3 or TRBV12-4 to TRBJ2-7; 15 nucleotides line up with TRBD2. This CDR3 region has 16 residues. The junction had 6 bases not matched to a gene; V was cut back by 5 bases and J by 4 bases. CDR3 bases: TGTGCCAGCAGTGGTTATGGACTAGCGGGAGGGTACGAGCAGTACTCC. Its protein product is CASSGYGLAGGYEQYS.

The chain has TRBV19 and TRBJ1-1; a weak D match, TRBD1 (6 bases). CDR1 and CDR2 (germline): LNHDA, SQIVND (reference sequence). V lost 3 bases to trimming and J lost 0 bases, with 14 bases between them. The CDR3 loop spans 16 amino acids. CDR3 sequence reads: CASSILPGALNTEAFF. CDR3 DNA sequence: TGTGCCAGTAGTATCTTGCCAGGGGCATTGAACACTGAAGCTTTCTTT.

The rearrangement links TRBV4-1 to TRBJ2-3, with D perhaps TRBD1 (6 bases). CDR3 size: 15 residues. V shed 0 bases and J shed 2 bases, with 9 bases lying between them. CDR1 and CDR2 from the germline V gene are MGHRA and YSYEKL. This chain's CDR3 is CASSQDGQTTDTQYF. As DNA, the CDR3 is TGCGCCAGCAGCCAAGATGGACAGACCACAGATACGCAGTATTTT.

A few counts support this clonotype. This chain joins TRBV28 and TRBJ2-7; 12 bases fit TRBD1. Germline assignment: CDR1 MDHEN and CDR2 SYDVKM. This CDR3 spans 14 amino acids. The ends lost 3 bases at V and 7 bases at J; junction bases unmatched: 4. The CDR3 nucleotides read TGTGCCAGCAGTTTGGGACAGGGGGCGAGAGAGCAGTACTTC. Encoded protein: CASSLGQGAREQYF.

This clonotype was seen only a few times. The DNA for the CDR3 is TGCGCCAGCAGCTTGGAAGGTGCGGGAGTGGAGACCCAGTACTTC. It codes for CASSLEGAGVETQYF. The chain uses TRBV5-1 and TRBJ2-5; 7 bases fit TRBD2. V shed 0 bases, J shed 5 bases, and the junction held 7 bases outside the gene matches. The V gene's germline CDR1 is SGHRS and CDR2 YFSETQ. This CDR3 comprises 15 residues.

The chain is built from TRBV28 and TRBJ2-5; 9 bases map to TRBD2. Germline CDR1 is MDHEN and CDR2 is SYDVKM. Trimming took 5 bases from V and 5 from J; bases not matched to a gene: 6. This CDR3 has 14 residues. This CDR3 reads CASSDSGSSETQYF. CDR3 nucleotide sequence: TGTGCCAGCAGTGATAGCGGGAGTTCGGAGACCCAGTACTTC.